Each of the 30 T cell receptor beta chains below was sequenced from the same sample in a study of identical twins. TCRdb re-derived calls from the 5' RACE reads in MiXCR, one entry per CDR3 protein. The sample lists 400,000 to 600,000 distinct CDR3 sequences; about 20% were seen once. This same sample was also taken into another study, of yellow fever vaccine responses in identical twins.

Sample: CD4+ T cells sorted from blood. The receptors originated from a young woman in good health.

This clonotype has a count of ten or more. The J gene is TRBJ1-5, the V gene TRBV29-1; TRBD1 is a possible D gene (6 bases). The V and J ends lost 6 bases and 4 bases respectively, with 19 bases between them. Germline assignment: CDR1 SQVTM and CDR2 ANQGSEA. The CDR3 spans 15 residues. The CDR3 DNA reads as TGCAGCGTCGCGAAGGGGGGGGGAACAAATCAGCCCCAGCATTTT. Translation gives CSVAKGGGTNQPQHF. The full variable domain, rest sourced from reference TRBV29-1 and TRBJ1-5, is SAVISQKPSRDICQRGTSLTIQCQVDSQVTMMFWYRQQPGQSLTLIATANQGSEATYESGFVIDKFPISRPNLTFSTLTVSNMSPEDSSIYLCSVAKGGGTNQPQHFGDGTRLSIL.

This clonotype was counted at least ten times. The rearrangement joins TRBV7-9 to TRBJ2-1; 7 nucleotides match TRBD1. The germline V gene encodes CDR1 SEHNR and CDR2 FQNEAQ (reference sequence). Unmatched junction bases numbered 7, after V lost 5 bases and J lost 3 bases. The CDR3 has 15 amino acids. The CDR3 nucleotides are TGTGCCAGCAGCCCCCCAGGGACAGTCTACAATGAGCAGTTCTTC. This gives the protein CASSPPGTVYNEQFF.

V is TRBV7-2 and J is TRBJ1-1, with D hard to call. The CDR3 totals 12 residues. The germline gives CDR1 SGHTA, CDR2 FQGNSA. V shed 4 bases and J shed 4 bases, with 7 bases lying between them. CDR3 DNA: TGTGCCAGCAGCTCTCGCCCCACTGAAGCTTTCTTT. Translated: CASSSRPTEAFF.

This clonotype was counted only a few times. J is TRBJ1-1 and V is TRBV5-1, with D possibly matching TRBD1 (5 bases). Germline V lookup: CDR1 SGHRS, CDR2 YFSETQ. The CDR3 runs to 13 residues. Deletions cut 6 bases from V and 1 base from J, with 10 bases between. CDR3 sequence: CASTRDQNTEAFF. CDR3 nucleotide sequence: TGCGCCAGCACGCGGGACCAGAACACTGAAGCTTTCTTT.

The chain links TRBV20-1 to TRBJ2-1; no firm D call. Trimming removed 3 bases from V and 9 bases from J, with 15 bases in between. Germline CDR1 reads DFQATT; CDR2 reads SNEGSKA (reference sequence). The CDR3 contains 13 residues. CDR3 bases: TGCAGTGCTAGTCGCACTACATGGGGTGAGCAGTTCTTC. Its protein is CSASRTTWGEQFF.

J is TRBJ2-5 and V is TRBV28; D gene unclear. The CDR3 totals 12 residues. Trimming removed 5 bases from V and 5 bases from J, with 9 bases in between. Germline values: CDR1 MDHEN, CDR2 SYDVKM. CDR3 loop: CASSIRKETQYF. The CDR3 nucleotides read TGTGCCAGCAGTATTAGGAAGGAGACCCAGTACTTC.

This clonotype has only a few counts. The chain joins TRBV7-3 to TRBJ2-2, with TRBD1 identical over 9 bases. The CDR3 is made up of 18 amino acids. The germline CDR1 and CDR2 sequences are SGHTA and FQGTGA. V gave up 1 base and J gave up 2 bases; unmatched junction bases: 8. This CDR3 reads CASSLSSGQGTNTGELFF. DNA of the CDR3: TGTGCCAGCAGCTTAAGCTCGGGACAGGGCACAAACACCGGGGAGCTGTTTTTT.

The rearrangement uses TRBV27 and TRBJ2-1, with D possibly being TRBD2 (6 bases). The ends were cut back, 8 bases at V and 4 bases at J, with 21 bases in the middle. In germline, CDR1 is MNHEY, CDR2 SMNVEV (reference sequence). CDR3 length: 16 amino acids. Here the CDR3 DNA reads TGTGCCAGCCCCCCATCGCGCGGGATAGAGTACAATGAGCAGTTCTTC. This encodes CASPPSRGIEYNEQFF.

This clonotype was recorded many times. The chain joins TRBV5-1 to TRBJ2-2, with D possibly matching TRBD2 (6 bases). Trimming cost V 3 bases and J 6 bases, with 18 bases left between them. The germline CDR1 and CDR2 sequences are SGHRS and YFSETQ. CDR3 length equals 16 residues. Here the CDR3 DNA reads TGCGCCAGCAGCTCCCGGGAGACTACGGAATCCGGGGAGCTGTTTTTT. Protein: CASSSRETTESGELFF.

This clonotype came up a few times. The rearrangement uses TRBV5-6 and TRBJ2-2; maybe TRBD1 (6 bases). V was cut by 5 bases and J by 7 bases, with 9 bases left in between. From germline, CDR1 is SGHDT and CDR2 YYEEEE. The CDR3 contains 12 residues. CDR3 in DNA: TGTGCCAGCAGACAGGGTCTCGGGGAGCTGTTTTTT. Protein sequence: CASRQGLGELFF.

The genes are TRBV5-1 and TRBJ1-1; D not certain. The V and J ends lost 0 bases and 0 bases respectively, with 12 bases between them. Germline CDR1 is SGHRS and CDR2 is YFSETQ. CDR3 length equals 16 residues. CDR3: CASSLEVGPMNTEAFF. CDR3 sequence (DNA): TGCGCCAGCAGCTTGGAGGTAGGGCCCATGAACACTGAAGCTTTCTTT.

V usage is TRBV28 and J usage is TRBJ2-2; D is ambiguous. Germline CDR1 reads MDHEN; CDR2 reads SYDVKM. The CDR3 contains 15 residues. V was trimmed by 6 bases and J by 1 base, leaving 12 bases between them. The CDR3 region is CASSLGLLNTGELFF. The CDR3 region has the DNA TGTGCCAGCAGCCTCGGGCTGCTGAACACCGGGGAGCTGTTTTTT.

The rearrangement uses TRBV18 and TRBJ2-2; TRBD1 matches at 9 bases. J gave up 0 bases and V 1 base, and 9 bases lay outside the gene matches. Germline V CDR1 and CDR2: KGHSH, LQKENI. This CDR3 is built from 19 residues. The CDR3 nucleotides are TGTGCCAGCTCACCACGCGGGACAGGGTCGTATGCGAACACCGGGGAGCTGTTTTTT. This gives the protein CASSPRGTGSYANTGELFF. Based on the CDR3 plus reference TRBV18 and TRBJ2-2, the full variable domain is NAGVMQNPRHLVRRRGQEARLRCSPMKGHSHVYWYRQLPEEGLKFMVYLQKENIIDESGMPKERFSAEFPKEGPSILRIQQVVRGDSAAYFCASSPRGTGSYANTGELFFGEGSRLTVL.

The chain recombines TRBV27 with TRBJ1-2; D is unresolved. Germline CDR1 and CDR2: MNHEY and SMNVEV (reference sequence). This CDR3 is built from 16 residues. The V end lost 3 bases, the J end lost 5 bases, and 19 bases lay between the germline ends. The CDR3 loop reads CASSLRRPWDPYGYTF. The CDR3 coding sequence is TGTGCCAGCAGTTTGCGTCGTCCCTGGGATCCGTATGGCTACACCTTC.

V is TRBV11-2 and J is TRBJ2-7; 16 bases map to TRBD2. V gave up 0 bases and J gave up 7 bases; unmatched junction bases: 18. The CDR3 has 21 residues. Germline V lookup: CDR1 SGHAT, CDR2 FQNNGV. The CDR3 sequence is CASSLEGGRAGLAGGPGEQYF. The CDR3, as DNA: TGTGCCAGCAGCTTAGAGGGTGGCAGGGCGGGACTAGCGGGAGGGCCCGGTGAGCAGTACTTC.

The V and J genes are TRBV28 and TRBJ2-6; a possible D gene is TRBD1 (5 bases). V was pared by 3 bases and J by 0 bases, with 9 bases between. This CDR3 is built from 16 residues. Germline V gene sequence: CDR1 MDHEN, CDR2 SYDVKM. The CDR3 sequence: CASSFPGNSGANVLTF. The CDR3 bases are TGTGCCAGCAGTTTCCCAGGGAACTCTGGGGCCAACGTCCTGACTTTC.

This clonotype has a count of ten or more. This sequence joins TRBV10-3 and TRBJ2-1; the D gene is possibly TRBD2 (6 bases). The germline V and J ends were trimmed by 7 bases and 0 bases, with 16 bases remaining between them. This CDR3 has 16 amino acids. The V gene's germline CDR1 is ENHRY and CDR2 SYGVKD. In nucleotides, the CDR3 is TGTGCCATCATGGGGACTCCAGAGACCTCCTACAATGAGCAGTTCTTC. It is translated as CAIMGTPETSYNEQFF.

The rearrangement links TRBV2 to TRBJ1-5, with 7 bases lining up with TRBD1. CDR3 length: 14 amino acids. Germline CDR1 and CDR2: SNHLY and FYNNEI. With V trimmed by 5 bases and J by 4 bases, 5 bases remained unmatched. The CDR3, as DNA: TGTGCCAGCAGTCGGACAGGCCCAAATCAGCCCCAGCATTTT. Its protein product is CASSRTGPNQPQHF.

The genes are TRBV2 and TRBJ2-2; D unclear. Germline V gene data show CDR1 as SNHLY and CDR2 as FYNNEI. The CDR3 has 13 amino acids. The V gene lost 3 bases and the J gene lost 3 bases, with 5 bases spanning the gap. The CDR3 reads CASSESYTGELFF. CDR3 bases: TGTGCCAGCAGTGAGTCCTACACCGGGGAGCTGTTTTTT.

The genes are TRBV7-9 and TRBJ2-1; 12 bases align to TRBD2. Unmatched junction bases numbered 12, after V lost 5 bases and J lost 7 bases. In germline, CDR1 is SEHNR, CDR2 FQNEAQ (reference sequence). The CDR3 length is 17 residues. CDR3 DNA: TGTGCCAGCAGCCAAGCTCATGGACTAGCGGGAATTAATGAGCAGTTCTTC. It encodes CASSQAHGLAGINEQFF. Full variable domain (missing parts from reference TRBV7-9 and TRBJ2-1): DTGVSQNPRHKITKRGQNVTFRCDPISEHNRLYWYRQTLGQGPEFLTYFQNEAQLEKSRLLSDRFSAERPKGSFSTLEIQRTEQGDSAMYLCASSQAHGLAGINEQFFGPGTRLTVL.

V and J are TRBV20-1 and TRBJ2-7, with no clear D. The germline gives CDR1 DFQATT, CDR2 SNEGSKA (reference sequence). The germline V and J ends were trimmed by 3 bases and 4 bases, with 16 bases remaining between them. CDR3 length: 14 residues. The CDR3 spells CSASRIGLGYEQYF. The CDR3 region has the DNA TGCAGTGCTAGTCGGATCGGGCTGGGATACGAGCAGTACTTC.

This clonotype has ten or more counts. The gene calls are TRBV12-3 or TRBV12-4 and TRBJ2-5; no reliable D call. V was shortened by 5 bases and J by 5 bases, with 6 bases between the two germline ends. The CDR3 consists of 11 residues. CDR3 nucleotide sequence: TGTGCCAGCAGTCGCTCGGAGACCCAGTACTTC. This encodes CASSRSETQYF.

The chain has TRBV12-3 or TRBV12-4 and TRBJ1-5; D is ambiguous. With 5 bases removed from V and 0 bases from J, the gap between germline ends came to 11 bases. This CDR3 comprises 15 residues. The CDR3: CASSPMLNSNQPQHF. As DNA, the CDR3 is TGTGCCAGCAGTCCGATGTTAAATAGCAATCAGCCCCAGCATTTT.

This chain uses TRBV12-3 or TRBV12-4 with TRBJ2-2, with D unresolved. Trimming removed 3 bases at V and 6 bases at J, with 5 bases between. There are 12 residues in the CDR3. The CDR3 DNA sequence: TGTGCCAGCAGTTTTGCGGCCGGGGAGCTGTTTTTT. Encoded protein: CASSFAAGELFF.

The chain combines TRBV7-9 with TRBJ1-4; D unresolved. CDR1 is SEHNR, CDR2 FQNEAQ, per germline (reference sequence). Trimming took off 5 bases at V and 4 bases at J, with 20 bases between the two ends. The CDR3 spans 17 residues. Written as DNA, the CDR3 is TGTGCCAGCAGCCAAAACGACGGGCAGGATGGTAATGAAAAACTGTTTTTT. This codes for CASSQNDGQDGNEKLFF.

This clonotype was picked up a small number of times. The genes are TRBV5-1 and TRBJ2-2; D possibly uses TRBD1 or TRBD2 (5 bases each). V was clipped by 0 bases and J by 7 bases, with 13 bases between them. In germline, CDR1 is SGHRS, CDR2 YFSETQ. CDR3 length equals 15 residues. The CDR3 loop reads CASSLDARAGGELFF. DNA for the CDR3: TGCGCCAGCAGCTTGGATGCCAGGGCGGGCGGGGAGCTGTTTTTT.

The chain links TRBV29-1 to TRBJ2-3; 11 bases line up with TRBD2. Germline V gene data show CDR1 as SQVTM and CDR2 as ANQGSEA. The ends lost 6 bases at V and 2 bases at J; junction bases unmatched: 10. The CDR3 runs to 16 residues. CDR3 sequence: CSVSGASGGYTDTQYF. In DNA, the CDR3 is TGCAGCGTGTCGGGGGCTAGCGGGGGGTACACAGATACGCAGTATTTT.

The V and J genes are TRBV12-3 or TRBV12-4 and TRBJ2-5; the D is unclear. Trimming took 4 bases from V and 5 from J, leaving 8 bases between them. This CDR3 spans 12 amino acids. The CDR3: CASSSAGETQYF. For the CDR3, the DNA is TGTGCCAGCAGTTCGGCCGGGGAGACCCAGTACTTC.

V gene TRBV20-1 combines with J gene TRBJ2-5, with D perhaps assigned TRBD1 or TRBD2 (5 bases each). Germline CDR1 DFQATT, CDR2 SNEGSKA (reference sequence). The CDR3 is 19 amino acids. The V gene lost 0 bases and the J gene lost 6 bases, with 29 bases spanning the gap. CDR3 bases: TGCAGTGCTAGAGATCTAACGTTTGTGGGGGTCGAAACCATGCAGACCCAGTACTTC. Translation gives CSARDLTFVGVETMQTQYF.

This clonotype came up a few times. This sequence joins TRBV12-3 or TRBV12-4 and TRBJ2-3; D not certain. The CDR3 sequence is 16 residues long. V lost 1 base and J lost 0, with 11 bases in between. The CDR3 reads CASSLGLRASTDTQYF. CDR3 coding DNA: TGTGCCAGCAGTTTAGGATTAAGGGCTAGCACAGATACGCAGTATTTT.